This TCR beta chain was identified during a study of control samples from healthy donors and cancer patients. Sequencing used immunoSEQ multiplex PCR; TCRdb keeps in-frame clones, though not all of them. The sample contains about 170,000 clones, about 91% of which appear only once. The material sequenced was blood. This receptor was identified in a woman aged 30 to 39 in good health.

The CDR3 DNA follows: TGTGCCACCAGATGGGAGGGTAGAGGATTATTTAGCAATCAGCCCCAGCATTTT. This translates into CATRWEGRGLFSNQPQHF. The chain recombines TRBV24-1 with TRBJ1-5; D is uncertain. The CDR3 extends over 18 amino acids. Germline V gene lookup returns CDR1 KGHDR and CDR2 SFDVKD. Trimming pared 7 bases from V and 0 bases from J, leaving 21 bases between.